Detailed here is one T cell receptor (beta chain). The data were obtained in a study of blood T cell repertoires in COVID-19. On the study more broadly: T cells, B-cell-depleted T cells, or PBMCs supplied cDNA or gDNA.

In the original workflow: Amplification with reference gene primers provided the estimates of nucleated cell counts. Produced via immunoSEQ multiplex PCR; TCRdb's table is partial and in-frame only. For V, J and clone size, that table is used; D and trimming come from the DNA. The table lists about 350,000 clones, approximately 86% of them singletons. The sequenced sample was peripheral blood. This clonotype originated in a woman aged 55 to 70 with COVID-19, enrolled during active disease.

The CDR3 loop is CASSPGTSSSYEQYF. The CDR3 nucleotides are TGTGCCAGCAGTCCCGGGACTTCTAGCTCCTACGAGCAGTACTTC. This chain links TRBV6-5 with TRBJ2-7; D possibly corresponds to TRBD2 (6 bases). The V gene's germline CDR1 is MNHEY and CDR2 SVGAGI. Trimming pared 5 bases from V and 0 bases from J, leaving 14 bases between. The CDR3 is made up of 15 amino acids.